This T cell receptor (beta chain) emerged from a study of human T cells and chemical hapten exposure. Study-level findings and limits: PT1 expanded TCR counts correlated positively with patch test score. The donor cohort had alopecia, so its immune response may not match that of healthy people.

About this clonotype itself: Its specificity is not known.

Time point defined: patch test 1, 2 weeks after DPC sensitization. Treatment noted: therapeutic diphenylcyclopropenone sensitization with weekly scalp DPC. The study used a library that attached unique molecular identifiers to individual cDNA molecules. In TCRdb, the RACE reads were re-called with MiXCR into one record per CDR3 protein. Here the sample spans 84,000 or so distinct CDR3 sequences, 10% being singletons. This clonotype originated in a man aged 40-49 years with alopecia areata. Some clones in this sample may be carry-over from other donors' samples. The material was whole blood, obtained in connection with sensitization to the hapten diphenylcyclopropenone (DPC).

In nucleotides, the CDR3 is TGCAGCGTTAGGCCTTCCAATGAGCAGTTCTTC. Translated, it gives CSVRPSNEQFF. The gene calls are TRBV29-1 and TRBJ2-1; D is undetermined. V was shortened by 5 bases and J by 6 bases, with 8 bases between the two germline ends. CDR1 and CDR2 (germline): SQVTM, ANQGSEA. This CDR3 is built from 11 residues.